Reported below is one TCR beta chain. Data came from immunoSEQ multiplex PCR; TCRdb stores just in-frame clones and leaves some out. The table has 200,000 to 250,000 clones, about nine tenths seen once. CDR1 is SGHKS, CDR2 YYEKEE, per germline (reference sequence). The V and J ends lost 4 bases and 1 base respectively, with 15 bases between them. The CDR3 sequence is 16 residues long. All enrollees were roughly 18 to 100 years old and from 20 to 30 US areas. This record comes from a study of blood T cell repertoires in COVID-19. Source material: PBMCs or T cells enriched from blood (not recorded which). The receptor's source is a woman aged 30 to 39 who had recovered from COVID-19. The chain has TRBV5-5 and TRBJ1-5, with D tentatively TRBD1 (6 bases). CDR3 loop: CASSPEGVGSNQPQHF. The CDR3 region has the DNA TGTGCCAGCAGCCCCGAGGGGGTGGGGAGCAATCAGCCCCAGCATTTT.